The 15 T cell receptor beta chains presented below share a single source sample, sequenced in a study of cytomegalovirus exposure and HLA in healthy donors. Vbeta (60) and Jbeta (13) primers were used in the PCR. Here immunoSEQ multiplex PCR was the method, and the copy in TCRdb shows in-frame clones only, minus some. This table has 60,000 to 85,000 clones, 80% to 90% appearing once. The sample taken for sequencing was PBMCs. The receptors were sampled from a man between 65 and 85 years old in good health and CMV-seropositive.

The chain combines TRBV9 with TRBJ2-5, with a tentative D call TRBD1 (5 bases). Per the germline V gene, CDR1 is SGDLS and CDR2 is YYNGEE. Deletions cut 4 bases from V and 1 base from J, with 11 bases between. This CDR3 spans 14 amino acids. The CDR3 coding sequence is TGTGCCAGCAGCCCATCGACAGCCCAAGAGACCCAGTACTTC. It specifies CASSPSTAQETQYF. The variable domain in full, with the rest retrieved from reference TRBV9 and TRBJ2-5, is DSGVTQTPKHLITATGQRVTLRCSPRSGDLSVYWYQQSLDQGLQFLIQYYNGEERAKGNILERFSAQQFPDLHSELNLSSLELGDSALYFCASSPSTAQETQYFGPGTRLLVL.

The chain has TRBV6-1 and TRBJ1-5, with D perhaps matching TRBD1 (5 bases). CDR1 is MNHNS and CDR2 is SASEGT in the germline V gene. V dropped 7 bases and J dropped 6 bases, with 10 bases sitting between them. CDR3 length equals 12 residues. The DNA for the CDR3 is TGTGCCAGCACAGGGCAGGGTCAGCCCCAGCATTTT. It codes for CASTGQGQPQHF.

The chain combines TRBV2 with TRBJ2-7; 9 bases align to TRBD1. Germline V CDR1 and CDR2: SNHLY, FYNNEI. This CDR3 is built from 14 residues. The J segment lost 4 bases and the V segment lost 9 bases, leaving 10 bases of the junction unmatched. CDR3 DNA sequence: TGTGCCAGTCTCCGGGACAGGGTTGTGTACGAGCAGTACTTC. Its protein is CASLRDRVVYEQYF.

As DNA, the CDR3 is TGTGCCAGTAGTAAACTTAGACAGGGGGCAGATTCACCCCTCCACTTT. Amino acid sequence: CASSKLRQGADSPLHF. The chain uses TRBV19 and TRBJ1-6, with 10 bases lining up with TRBD1. The CDR3 has 16 amino acids. CDR1 is LNHDA and CDR2 is SQIVND in the germline V gene (reference sequence). V lost 4 bases to trimming and J lost 8 bases; unmatched junction nucleotides: 8.

The chain joins TRBV5-1 to TRBJ2-5; no clear D. The CDR3 runs 14 residues. Looked up from germline, CDR1 is SGHRS and CDR2 is YFSETQ. Trimming left V 7 bases short and J 2 bases short, with 15 bases between. CDR3 amino acids: CASARGTAQETQYF. CDR3 nucleotide sequence: TGCGCCAGCGCGAGAGGAACGGCACAAGAGACCCAGTACTTC.

The chain uses TRBV13 and TRBJ2-5, with D uncertain. The CDR3 totals 14 residues. Trimming shortened V by 3 bases and J by 3 bases, and 11 bases separated the two germline ends. Germline loops: CDR1 PRHDT, CDR2 FYEKMQ (reference sequence). CDR3 region: CASSLGRPKETQYF. CDR3 DNA sequence: TGTGCCAGCAGCTTGGGCAGGCCTAAAGAGACCCAGTACTTC. The variable domain in full, completed from reference TRBV13 and TRBJ2-5, reads AAGVIQSPRHLIKEKRETATLKCYPIPRHDTVYWYQQGPGQDPQFLISFYEKMQSDKGSIPDRFSAQQFSDYHSELNMSSLELGDSALYFCASSLGRPKETQYFGPGTRLLVL.

The CDR3 sequence is CASSSGQIYEQYF. The CDR3 DNA follows: TGTGCCAGCTCATCTGGACAAATCTACGAGCAGTACTTC. J is TRBJ2-7 and V is TRBV18; D might be TRBD1 (5 bases). Germline V CDR1 and CDR2: KGHSH, LQKENI. CDR3 length equals 13 residues. Trimming took 5 bases from V and 3 from J, leaving 11 bases between them.

DNA of the CDR3: TGTGCCAGCAGCTTAGACAGGGTTGTGTCCTACGAGCAGTACTTC. Encoded protein: CASSLDRVVSYEQYF. This chain joins TRBV11-2 and TRBJ2-7, with D maybe TRBD1 (5 bases). In germline, CDR1 is SGHAT, CDR2 FQNNGV. V lost 0 bases and J 1 base, leaving 10 bases between the germline ends. The CDR3 runs 15 residues.

The CDR3 spells CAITAGYRLGNEQFF. The CDR3 DNA follows: TGTGCCATCACTGCCGGGTACAGGTTGGGCAATGAGCAGTTCTTC. The genes are TRBV10-3 and TRBJ2-1; D is perhaps TRBD1 (5 bases). Germline V gene sequence: CDR1 ENHRY, CDR2 SYGVKD. The CDR3 consists of 15 residues. The V end was cut by 7 bases, the J end by 6 bases, with 19 bases between.

This clone was seen a handful of times. The rearrangement joins TRBV18 to TRBJ2-1, with D possibly being TRBD2 (5 bases). Germline V gene sequence: CDR1 KGHSH, CDR2 LQKENI. This CDR3 has 16 amino acids. The germline V and J ends were trimmed by 5 bases and 0 bases, with 14 bases remaining between them. DNA of the CDR3: TGTGCCAGCTCAAGCAGGACTTCCAGCTCCTACAATGAGCAGTTCTTC. It encodes CASSSRTSSSYNEQFF.

This rearrangement joins TRBV30 to TRBJ1-2, with 7 bases aligning to TRBD1. Losses at the gene ends were 0 bases for V and 3 bases for J; bases not matched to a gene: 4. Germline V CDR1 and CDR2: GTSNPN, SVGIG (reference sequence). The CDR3 sequence is 14 residues long. The CDR3 loop reads CAWSVTGADYGYTF. CDR3 bases: TGTGCCTGGAGTGTTACAGGGGCCGACTATGGCTACACCTTC.

The CDR3 DNA reads TGTGCCAGTCGGGAGGCCGCCTACAATGAGCAGTTCTTC. This encodes CASREAAYNEQFF. The V call is TRBV2, the J call TRBJ2-1; TRBD2 matches 7 bases. Germline trimming cut 9 bases from V and 2 bases from J; bases unmatched to any gene: 4. The CDR3 is 13 residues long. From germline, CDR1 is SNHLY and CDR2 FYNNEI.

This CDR3 is CASSPTSGYNEQFF. DNA of the CDR3: TGTGCCAGCTCACCGACTAGCGGGTACAATGAGCAGTTCTTC. This sequence joins TRBV18 and TRBJ2-1, with 10 bases aligning to TRBD2. The CDR3 is made up of 14 amino acids. Germline CDR1 reads KGHSH; CDR2 reads LQKENI. The ends lost 3 bases at V and 4 bases at J; junction bases unmatched: 0. Full variable domain (rest looked up from reference TRBV18 and TRBJ2-1): NAGVMQNPRHLVRRRGQEARLRCSPMKGHSHVYWYRQLPEEGLKFMVYLQKENIIDESGMPKERFSAEFPKEGPSILRIQQVVRGDSAAYFCASSPTSGYNEQFFGPGTRLTVL.

This clone was seen just once. The CDR3 DNA sequence: TGCGCCAGCAGTCCCGCCTCGAGCTCCTACGAGCAGTACTTC. Translation gives CASSPASSSYEQYF. This rearrangement joins TRBV5-1 to TRBJ2-7; D is uncertain. Trimming stripped 5 bases from V and 0 bases from J, with 12 bases between. This CDR3 is 14 amino acids long. The germline V gene encodes CDR1 SGHRS and CDR2 YFSETQ.

The chain joins TRBV14 to TRBJ2-1; 13 nucleotides match TRBD2. The ends lost 2 bases at V and 12 bases at J; junction bases unmatched: 7. CDR1 and CDR2 from the germline V gene are SGHDN and FVKESK. This CDR3 is 15 amino acids long. The CDR3 region has the DNA TGTGCCAGCAGCCAAACTAGCGGGGGGGCCGGGGTGCAGTTCTTC. Amino acid sequence: CASSQTSGGAGVQFF.